This is a list of T cell receptor beta chains from one sample in a study of OX40 agonist ivuxolimab in advanced cancers. Some clones are missing from TCRdb's copy, which holds only in-frame ones; the method was immunoSEQ multiplex PCR. The sample includes under 35,000 clones, around 87% of them seen just once. Source: CD4+ or CD8+ T cells sorted from blood, taken in a trial of the OX40 agonist ivuxolimab. Receptor source: an adult with an advanced solid tumor such as melanoma, head and neck, liver or kidney cancer. The CDR3 runs from the conserved cysteine through the conserved F or W. A D gene is named only where the DNA matches it firmly.

j_call v_call d_call cdr3_aa cdr3_nt
TRBJ2-7 TRBV11-2 NA CASSLEVISYEQYF TGTGCCAGCAGCTTAGAGGTTATCTCCTACGAGCAGTACTTC
TRBJ1-5 TRBV11-2 TRBD1 CASSLDQDREPRDQPQHF TGTGCCAGCAGCTTAGATCAGGACAGGGAACCTCGAGATCAGCCCCAGCATTTT
TRBJ1-2 TRBV28 NA CASQRGPSYGYTF TGTGCCTCCCAGCGGGGCCCGAGCTATGGCTACACCTTC
TRBJ2-1 TRBV29-1 NA CSVTPQSSYNEQFF TGCAGCGTTACGCCGCAAAGCTCCTACAATGAGCAGTTCTTC
TRBJ2-1 TRBV7-9 TRBD2 CASSLVGTGGGSSYNEQFF TGTGCCAGCAGCTTAGTTGGAACGGGAGGAGGATCTTCCTACAATGAGCAGTTCTTC
TRBJ2-7 TRBV6-6 TRBD1 CASTPQTGDEQYF TGTGCCAGCACTCCCCAGACAGGGGACGAGCAGTACTTC
TRBJ2-1 TRBV18 TRBD2 CASSPLTGTSGTPNEQFF TGTGCCAGCTCACCCTTAACCGGGACTAGCGGGACTCCCAATGAGCAGTTCTTC
TRBJ2-3 TRBV4-2 NA CASSQERWGTGKDTQYF TGTGCCAGCAGCCAAGAAAGGTGGGGAACAGGGAAGGATACGCAGTATTTT
TRBJ2-2 TRBV19 NA CASSPPKTFTGELFF TGTGCCAGTAGTCCCCCCAAAACCTTCACCGGGGAGCTGTTTTTT
TRBJ2-7 TRBV5-1 TRBD1 CASSTRQGNDEQYF TGCGCCAGCAGCACCCGACAGGGGAACGACGAGCAGTACTTC